This T cell receptor (beta chain) was sequenced for a study of shared clonotypes between healthy human individuals. The V end was cut by 4 bases, the J end by 6 bases, with 9 bases between. Germline V CDR1 and CDR2: MNHEY, SMNVEV (reference sequence). This CDR3 region has 13 residues. Method: immunoSEQ multiplex PCR; TCRdb's copy keeps in-frame clones and lacks some. The sample records about 1.1 million clones, approximately 75% being singletons. Sequencing was done on a sample of memory CD4+ T cells from PBMCs. Subset defined: CD45RA-negative fraction. The TCR comes from a man aged 18 to 29 in good health. Some clones in this sample may be carry-over from other donors' samples. The genes are TRBV27 and TRBJ2-2; no clear D. CDR3 coding DNA: TGTGCCAGCAGTTCGAATGGGGCCGGGGAGCTGTTTTTT. This encodes CASSSNGAGELFF.